The clone carrying this TCR beta chain showed up many times. Each CDR3 protein gets one entry after TCRdb re-called the reads with MiXCR. The table records some 300,000 distinct CDR3 sequences, about a sixth of them present only once. This sample was included in a study of T cell repertoires in cytomegalovirus infection. Looking at the study overall: An indication of both CMV infection and matching HLA type came from public TCR beta signatures.

This CDR3 contains 16 residues. V lost 0 bases and J 2 bases, leaving 11 bases between the germline ends. CDR1 and CDR2 from the germline V gene are LGHNA and YSLEER. Sequencing was performed on PBMCs. The chain carries TRBV4-3 and TRBJ2-1; tentatively, D is TRBD1 (5 bases). This TCR came from a human donor in good health (CMV status not recorded). Some clones in this sample may be carry-over from other donors' samples. The CDR3 protein is CASSQDPAGTYNEQFF. The DNA of the CDR3 is TGCGCCAGCAGCCAAGATCCCGCAGGGACCTACAATGAGCAGTTCTTC.